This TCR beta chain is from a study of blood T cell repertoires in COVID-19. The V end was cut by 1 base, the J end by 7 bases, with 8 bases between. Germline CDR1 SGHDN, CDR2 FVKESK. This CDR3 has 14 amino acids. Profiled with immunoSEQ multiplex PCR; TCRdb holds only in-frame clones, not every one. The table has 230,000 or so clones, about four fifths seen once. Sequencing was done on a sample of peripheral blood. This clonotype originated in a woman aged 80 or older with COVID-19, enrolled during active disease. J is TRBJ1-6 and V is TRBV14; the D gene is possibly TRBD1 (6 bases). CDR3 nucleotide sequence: TGTGCCAGCAGCCAAGGTCAGGGGAATTCACCCCTCCACTTT. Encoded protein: CASSQGQGNSPLHF.